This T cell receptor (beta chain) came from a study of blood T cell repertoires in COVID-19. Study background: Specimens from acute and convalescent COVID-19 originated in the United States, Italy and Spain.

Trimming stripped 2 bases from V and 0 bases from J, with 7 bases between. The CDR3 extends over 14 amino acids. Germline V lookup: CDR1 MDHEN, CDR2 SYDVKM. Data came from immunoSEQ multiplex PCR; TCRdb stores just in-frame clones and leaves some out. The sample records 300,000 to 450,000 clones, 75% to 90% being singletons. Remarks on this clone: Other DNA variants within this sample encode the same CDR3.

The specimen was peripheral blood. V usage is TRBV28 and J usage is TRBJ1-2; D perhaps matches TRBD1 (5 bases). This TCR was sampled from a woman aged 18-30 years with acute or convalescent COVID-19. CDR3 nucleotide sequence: TGTGCCAGCAGTTTACCAGGGACTAACTATGGCTACACCTTC. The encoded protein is CASSLPGTNYGYTF.